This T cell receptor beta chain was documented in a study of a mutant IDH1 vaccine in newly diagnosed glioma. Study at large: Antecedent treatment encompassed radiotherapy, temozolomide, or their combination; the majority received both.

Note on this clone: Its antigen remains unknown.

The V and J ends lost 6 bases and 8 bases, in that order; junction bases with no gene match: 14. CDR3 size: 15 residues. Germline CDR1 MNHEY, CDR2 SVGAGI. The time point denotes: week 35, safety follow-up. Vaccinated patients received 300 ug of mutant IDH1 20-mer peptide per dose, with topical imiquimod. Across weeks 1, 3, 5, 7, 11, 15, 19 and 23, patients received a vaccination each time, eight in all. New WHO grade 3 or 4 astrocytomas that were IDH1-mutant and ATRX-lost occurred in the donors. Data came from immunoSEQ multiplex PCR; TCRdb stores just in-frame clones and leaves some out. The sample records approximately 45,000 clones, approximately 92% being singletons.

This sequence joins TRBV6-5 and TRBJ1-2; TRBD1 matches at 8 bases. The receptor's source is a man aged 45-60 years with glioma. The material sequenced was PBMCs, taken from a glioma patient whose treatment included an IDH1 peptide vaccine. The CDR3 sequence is CASSSMGTGRDGYTF. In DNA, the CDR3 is TGTGCCAGCAGCTCCATGGGGACAGGTAGAGACGGCTACACCTTC.